Detailed here is one T cell receptor (beta chain). Libraries were prepared by immunoSEQ multiplex PCR; TCRdb keeps only in-frame clonotypes and omits some of them. The sample carries about 14,000 clones, 35% recorded once. The sample belongs to a study of graft-versus-host responses after intestinal transplantation. Plates contained around 200,000 CFSE-labeled responder cells and around 200,000 irradiated, violet-dye-labeled stimulator cells. Responder cells that were proliferating and CFSE-low, both CD3+CD4+ and CD3+CD8+, were sorted after the reaction. Study-level results: Some GvH clones appeared in ileal mucosa or blood before recipient bone marrow.

Sequenced here: alloreactive CD8+ T cells from a mixed lymphocyte reaction culture, sampled before intestinal transplant. Noted subset: CFSE-low proliferating T cells sorted from approximately 6-day pre-transplant mixed lymphocyte reaction (GvH or HvG direction). The clonotype originates from a human patient who received an intestinal transplant.

The CDR3 protein is CASSLGTVNTEAFF. CDR3 coding DNA: TGTGCCAGCAGTTTAGGGACAGTAAACACTGAAGCTTTCTTT. The rearrangement joins TRBV27 to TRBJ1-1; 7 bases line up with TRBD1. J gave up 2 bases and V 2 bases, and 2 bases lay outside the gene matches. The CDR3 is 14 residues long. Germline V gene data show CDR1 as MNHEY and CDR2 as SMNVEV (reference sequence).